Following are 8 T cell receptor beta chains from one sample sequenced in a study of OX40 agonist ivuxolimab in advanced cancers. Measured with immunoSEQ multiplex PCR; TCRdb has only the in-frame clones, and not every one. The table has tens of thousands of clones, roughly 84% seen once. Specimen: CD4+ or CD8+ T cells sorted from blood, collected in a trial of the OX40 agonist ivuxolimab. All receptors come from an adult with an advanced solid tumor such as melanoma, head and neck, liver or kidney cancer.

J is TRBJ1-6 and V is TRBV10-3; a weak D match, TRBD1 (5 bases). CDR1 and CDR2 (germline): ENHRY, SYGVKD. Trimming shortened V by 8 bases and J by 0 bases, and 11 bases separated the two germline ends. The CDR3 is 15 amino acids. CDR3 residues: CAIRPGSSYNSPLHF. CDR3 DNA sequence: TGTGCCATCCGCCCAGGGAGCTCCTATAATTCACCCCTCCACTTT.

The chain uses TRBV4-2 and TRBJ2-3; 8 bases are shared with TRBD2. After removal of 5 bases from V and 1 base from J, the junction contained 11 bases not matched to a gene. CDR3 length equals 17 residues. The germline V gene encodes CDR1 LGHNA and CDR2 YNFKEQ. CDR3 coding DNA: TGTGCCAGCAGCTTCCTACGGGAGGGGGTGGGCACAGATACGCAGTATTTT. Translated, it gives CASSFLREGVGTDTQYF.

This chain links TRBV6-5 with TRBJ2-1, with D perhaps matching TRBD2 (6 bases). The V end was cut by 4 bases, the J end by 5 bases, with 12 bases between. Germline CDR1 reads MNHEY; CDR2 reads SVGAGI. This CDR3 is built from 14 residues. CDR3 nucleotides: TGTGCCAGCAGTTCCGGGGGAGAGCACAATGAGCAGTTCTTC. Amino acids: CASSSGGEHNEQFF.

The chain links TRBV27 to TRBJ2-7, with a weak D call TRBD1 (6 bases). CDR1 and CDR2 (germline): MNHEY, SMNVEV (reference sequence). This CDR3 has 14 amino acids. V was shortened by 4 bases and J by 0 bases, with 10 bases between the two germline ends. The DNA of the CDR3 is TGTGCCAGCAGTTGGGGCAGGGGCTCCTACGAGCAGTACTTC. Its protein product is CASSWGRGSYEQYF.

This clone showed up just once. The chain uses TRBV11-2 and TRBJ2-7, with D possibly matching TRBD1 (6 bases). With 5 bases removed from V and 3 bases from J, the gap between germline ends came to 14 bases. The CDR3 loop spans 14 amino acids. Germline lookup yields CDR1 SGHAT and CDR2 FQNNGV. The CDR3 sequence: CASSPQGLIYEQYF. In DNA, the CDR3 is TGTGCCAGCAGCCCGCAGGGGTTGATCTACGAGCAGTACTTC.

This clone has only a few counts. The chain has TRBV6-1 and TRBJ2-1, with 12 bases fitting TRBD2. Germline V gives CDR1 MNHNS, CDR2 SASEGT. This CDR3 has 13 amino acids. The junction had 1 base not matched to a gene; V was cut back by 6 bases and J by 7 bases. CDR3 in amino acids: CASRLAGGNEQFF. The CDR3 region has the DNA TGTGCCAGCAGACTAGCGGGAGGTAATGAGCAGTTCTTC.

The rearrangement links TRBV5-6 to TRBJ2-3, with D possibly matching TRBD1 (5 bases). Trimming removed 0 bases from V and 3 bases from J, with 8 bases in between. In germline, CDR1 is SGHDT, CDR2 YYEEEE. The CDR3 runs 14 residues. The CDR3 sequence is CASSLGGRTDTQYF. The CDR3 DNA reads as TGTGCCAGCAGCTTGGGGGGCCGAACAGATACGCAGTATTTT.

This sequence joins TRBV4-1 and TRBJ2-7, with D possibly matching TRBD1 (6 bases). Germline-derived CDR1 and CDR2 are MGHRA and YSYEKL. This CDR3 has 14 amino acids. Trimming removed 1 base from V and 6 bases from J, with 13 bases in between. CDR3 in DNA: TGCGCCAGCAGCCAAGCGACAGGTGACGGCGAGCAGTACTTC. It encodes CASSQATGDGEQYF.